This T cell receptor beta chain was profiled in a study of blood T cell repertoires in COVID-19 (TCRdb year 2020). Notes on the research overall: Samples covering the acute and convalescent phases of COVID-19 were provided by collaborators in the United States, Italy and Spain. The material from the prospective study consisted of cDNA or gDNA derived from T cells, B-cell-depleted T cells, or PBMCs. Subjects who had been exposed to COVID-19, were actively infected with it, or had recovered from it provided the deeply sampled blood TCRbeta repertoires that made up the dataset. The repertoires were released in a freely available public database meant as a resource for research on the immune response to SARS-CoV-2. Samples were obtained from the ongoing ImmuneRACE study (first 160 participants) and from 1,254 subjects provided by 6 global collaborators. Nearly every sample came with metadata listing a de-identified subject ID, COVID-19 status, age in years and sex. Where HLA class I and class II types were available, the types were taken from metadata supplied by the sample provider, not from assay-based typing.

Details on this clone: Its antigen is unknown. There are no base qualities to consult, and no much larger clone falls within one base.

TCRbeta CDR3 regions were amplified from genomic DNA by means of the immunoSEQ Assay, a bias-controlled multiplex PCR. Per the authors' processing: Nucleated cell counts per sample were estimated from amplification of reference gene primers within the assay. To quantify the absolute abundance of each unique TCRbeta CDR3 rearrangement, sequence reads were collapsed and filtered. For each sample, productive Simpson clonality was calculated as the square root of Simpson's diversity index over productive rearrangements. TCRdb limited this immuneACCESS table to in-frame rearrangements with V and J called. A share of clones is missing; checked studies link under half to unresolved V genes, and the rest is unexplained. That table gives V, J and clone size, and the DNA gave D and trimming. This sample holds over 300,000 clones; about 85% were observed only once. The ten largest clones take up approximately 5% of the sample.

The trim is 2 bases for V and 4 bases for J, with a gap of 11 bases between the germline ends. Counted from cysteine to phenylalanine, this CDR3 has 13 amino acids. Here the CDR3 DNA is all that survives: 39 bases in frame from base 1. CDR1 and CDR2 were assigned from the germline V gene (reference sequence) as GTSNPN and SVGIG. Study-wide findings and limitations: The amount of clinical and demographic metadata varied by source and participant and was provided uncurated.

In the prospective study, participants were roughly 18 to 95 years old, resided in about two dozen geographic areas of the United States, and were enrolled through a virtual design. To assign participants to cohorts, the prospective study relied on clinical history that participants themselves reported in a screening survey and a study questionnaire. For ImmuneRACE Cohort 3, a participant was defined as recovered based on two consecutive negative NP/OP PCR tests, clearance by a healthcare professional, or resolution of symptoms. Mobile phlebotomists in the prospective study collected whole blood, serum and a nasopharyngeal or oropharyngeal swab from every participant. Prospective study participants could optionally give additional blood draws and questionnaires over an approximately two-month period. Before DNA extraction, blood samples from the prospective study were shipped at room temperature or frozen.

The origin of this receptor is a woman aged 25 to 45 who had recovered from COVID-19. The chain joins TRBV30 to TRBJ1-2; the D region possibly corresponds to TRBD1 (6 bases align). The specimen sequenced was PBMCs or T cells enriched from blood (not recorded which). The CDR3 amino acid sequence is: CAWSLTGFYGYTF. The nucleotides are TGTGCCTGGAGTTTAACAGGGTTCTATGGCTACACCTTC.